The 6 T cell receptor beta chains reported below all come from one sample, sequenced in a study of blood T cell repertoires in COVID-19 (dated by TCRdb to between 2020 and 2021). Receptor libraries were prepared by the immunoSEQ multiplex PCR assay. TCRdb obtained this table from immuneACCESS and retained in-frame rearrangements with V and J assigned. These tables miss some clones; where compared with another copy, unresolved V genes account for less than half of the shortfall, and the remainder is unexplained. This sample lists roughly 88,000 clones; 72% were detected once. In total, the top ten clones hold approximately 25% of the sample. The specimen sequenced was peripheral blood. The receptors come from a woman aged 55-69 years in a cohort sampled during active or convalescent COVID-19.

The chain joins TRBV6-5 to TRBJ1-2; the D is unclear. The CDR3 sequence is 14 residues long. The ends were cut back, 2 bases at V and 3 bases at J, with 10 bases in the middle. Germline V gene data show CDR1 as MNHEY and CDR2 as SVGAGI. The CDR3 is CASSYLPDYYGYTF. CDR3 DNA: TGTGCCAGCAGTTACCTTCCGGACTACTATGGCTACACCTTC.

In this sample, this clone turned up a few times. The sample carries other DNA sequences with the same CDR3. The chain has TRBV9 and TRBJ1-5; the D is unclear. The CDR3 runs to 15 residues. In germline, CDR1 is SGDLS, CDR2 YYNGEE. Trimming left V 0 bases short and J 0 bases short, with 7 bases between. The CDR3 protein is CASSVGGNSNQPQHF. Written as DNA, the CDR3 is TGTGCCAGCAGCGTAGGAGGGAATAGCAATCAGCCCCAGCATTTT.

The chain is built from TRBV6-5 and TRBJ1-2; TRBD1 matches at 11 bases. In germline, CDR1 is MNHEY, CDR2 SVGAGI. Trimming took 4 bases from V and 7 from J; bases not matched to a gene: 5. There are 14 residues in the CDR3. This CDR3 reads CASSWDRGVSGYTF. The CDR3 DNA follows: TGTGCCAGCAGTTGGGACAGGGGGGTCAGTGGCTACACCTTC.

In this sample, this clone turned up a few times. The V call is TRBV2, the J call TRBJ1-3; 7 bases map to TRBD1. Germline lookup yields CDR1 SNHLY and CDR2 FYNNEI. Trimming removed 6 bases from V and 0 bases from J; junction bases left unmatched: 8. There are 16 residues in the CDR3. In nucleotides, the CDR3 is TGTGCCAGCAGGTCGGACAGGCGAGGCTCTGGAAACACCATATATTTT. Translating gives CASRSDRRGSGNTIYF.

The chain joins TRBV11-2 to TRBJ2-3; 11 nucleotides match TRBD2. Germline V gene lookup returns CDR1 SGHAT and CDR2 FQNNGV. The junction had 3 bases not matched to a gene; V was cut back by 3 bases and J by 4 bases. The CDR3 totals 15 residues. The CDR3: CASSFSGGGADTQYF. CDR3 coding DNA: TGTGCCAGCAGCTTTAGCGGGGGGGGCGCAGATACGCAGTATTTT.

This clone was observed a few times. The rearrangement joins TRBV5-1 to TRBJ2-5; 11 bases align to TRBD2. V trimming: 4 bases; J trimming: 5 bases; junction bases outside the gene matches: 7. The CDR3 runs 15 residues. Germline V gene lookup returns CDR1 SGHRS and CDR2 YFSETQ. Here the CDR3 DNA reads TGCGCCAGCAGCCCTACACTAGCGGGGGCGGAGACCCAGTACTTC. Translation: CASSPTLAGAETQYF.